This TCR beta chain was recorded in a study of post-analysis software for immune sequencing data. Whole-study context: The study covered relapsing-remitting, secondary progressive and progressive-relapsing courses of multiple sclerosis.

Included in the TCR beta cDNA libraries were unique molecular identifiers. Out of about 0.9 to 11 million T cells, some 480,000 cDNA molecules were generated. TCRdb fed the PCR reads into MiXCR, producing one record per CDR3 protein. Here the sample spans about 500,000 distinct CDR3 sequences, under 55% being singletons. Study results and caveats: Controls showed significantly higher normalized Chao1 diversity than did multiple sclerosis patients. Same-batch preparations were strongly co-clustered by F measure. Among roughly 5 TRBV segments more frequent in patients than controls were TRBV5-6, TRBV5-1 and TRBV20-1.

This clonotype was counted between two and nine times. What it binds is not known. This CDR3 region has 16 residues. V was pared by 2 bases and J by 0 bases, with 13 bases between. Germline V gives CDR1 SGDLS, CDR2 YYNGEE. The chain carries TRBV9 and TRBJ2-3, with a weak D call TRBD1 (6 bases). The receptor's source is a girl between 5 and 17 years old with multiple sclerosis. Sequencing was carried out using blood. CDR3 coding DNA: TGTGCCAGCAGCGTGATACAGGGAATTAGCACAGATACGCAGTATTTT. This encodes CASSVIQGISTDTQYF.